Listed here are 8 T cell receptor beta chains from one sample, sequenced in a study of shared clonotypes between healthy human individuals. Assay: immunoSEQ multiplex PCR; the TCRdb copy retains only in-frame clones and omits some. Of 2 million to 3 million clones in the sample, 93% were seen once. Sample: naive CD4+ T cells from PBMCs. Subset given: CD45RA+ positively selected. These receptors originate from a man aged 18 to 30 in good health. Some clones in this sample may be carry-over from other donors' samples.

This clone showed up just once. Other DNA sequences in the sample encode the same CDR3. The V call is TRBV5-1, the J call TRBJ2-5, with 8 nucleotides matching TRBD1. CDR1 SGHRS and CDR2 YFSETQ come from the germline V gene. The J segment lost 4 bases and the V segment lost 3 bases, leaving 2 bases of the junction unmatched. The CDR3 is 13 residues long. DNA for the CDR3: TGCGCCAGCAGCTACGGACAGGGAGAGACCCAGTACTTC. It translates to CASSYGQGETQYF. Using reference TRBV5-1 and TRBJ2-5 for the parts outside the CDR3, the full variable domain is KAGVTQTPRYLIKTRGQQVTLSCSPISGHRSVSWYQQTPGQGLQFLFEYFSETQRNKGNFPGRFSGRQFSNSRSEMNVSTLELGDSALYLCASSYGQGETQYFGPGTRLLVL.

This chain joins TRBV4-1 and TRBJ2-1; 7 bases are a match to TRBD2. The germline gives CDR1 MGHRA, CDR2 YSYEKL. V lost 1 base, J lost 10 bases, and 7 bases stayed unmatched. This CDR3 is built from 14 residues. Here the CDR3 DNA reads TGCGCCAGCAGCCAAGCCTCGACTAGCTGGGAGCAGTTCTTC. Translating gives CASSQASTSWEQFF.

The chain recombines TRBV6-1 with TRBJ1-4, with no clear D. This CDR3 contains 14 residues. Germline V gene sequence: CDR1 MNHNS, CDR2 SASEGT. The V end was cut by 0 bases, the J end by 8 bases, with 10 bases between. The CDR3 here is CASSEAGVREKLFF. CDR3 sequence (DNA): TGTGCCAGCAGTGAAGCAGGCGTCAGGGAAAAACTGTTTTTT.

The chain links TRBV5-1 to TRBJ2-1, with 9 bases fitting TRBD2. Germline loops: CDR1 SGHRS, CDR2 YFSETQ. This CDR3 is built from 15 residues. J was trimmed by 6 bases and V by 3 bases; bases with no gene match: 7. Here the CDR3 DNA reads TGCGCCAGCAGCTGGATAGCGGGAGCGGGCAATGAGCAGTTCTTC. Protein sequence: CASSWIAGAGNEQFF.

This clone was seen just once. The chain employs TRBV2 and TRBJ2-2; 8 bases line up with TRBD1. The CDR3 is made up of 14 amino acids. The V and J ends lost 4 bases and 6 bases, in that order; junction bases with no gene match: 4. The V gene's germline CDR1 is SNHLY and CDR2 FYNNEI. CDR3 in amino acids: CASSVQGASGELFF. DNA of the CDR3: TGTGCCAGCAGTGTCCAGGGGGCGTCCGGGGAGCTGTTTTTT.

The chain has TRBV19 and TRBJ1-3, with D possibly TRBD1 on 5 matching bases. Trimming took off 4 bases at V and 3 bases at J, with 7 bases between the two ends. The CDR3 is 13 amino acids. CDR1 and CDR2 (germline): LNHDA, SQIVND (reference sequence). This chain's CDR3 is CASSNTGGNTIYF. CDR3 DNA sequence: TGTGCCAGTAGTAATACAGGTGGAAACACCATATATTTT.

This clone was seen only once. V is TRBV19 and J is TRBJ1-4; no firm D call. The CDR3 extends over 15 amino acids. V gave up 4 bases and J gave up 2 bases, with 11 bases separating them. Germline V gene sequence: CDR1 LNHDA, CDR2 SQIVND (reference sequence). CDR3 DNA: TGTGCCAGTAGTAGAGAGGGTCTCACTAATGAAAAACTGTTTTTT. Translated, it gives CASSREGLTNEKLFF. Together with reference TRBV19 and TRBJ1-4, the CDR3 gives the full variable domain: DGGITQSPKYLFRKEGQNVTLSCEQNLNHDAMYWYRQDPGQGLRLIYYSQIVNDFQKGDIAEGYSVSREKKESFPLTVTSAQKNPTAFYLCASSREGLTNEKLFFGSGTQLSVL.

The chain carries TRBV30 and TRBJ2-7; D may be TRBD1 (6 bases). Germline V gene lookup returns CDR1 GTSNPN and CDR2 SVGIG (reference sequence). The CDR3 runs 13 residues. The V end lost 3 bases, the J end lost 3 bases, and 12 bases lay between the germline ends. CDR3 loop: CAWREDRLYEQYF. The CDR3 region has the DNA TGTGCCTGGAGGGAGGACAGACTCTACGAGCAGTACTTC.